This T cell receptor beta chain is drawn from a study of blood T cells in healthy people across ages. General study findings and limits: In the absence of known donor CMV status, changes in expanded clonotypes were possibly confounded. Older individuals had lower TCR beta diversity per million T cells (the decline was roughly linear).

There are many counts of this clonotype. Its antigen remains unidentified. Each individual donor underwent a draw of approximately 10 milliliters of peripheral blood. A second PCR, run for about 7 to 11 cycles, used a sample-barcoded 5' primer plus a J-beta primer mix. Via MiXCR, TCRdb re-called the 5' RACE reads, giving one row per CDR3 protein. Among about 930,000 distinct CDR3 sequences listed, about 27% were seen once. This CDR3 has 14 amino acids. V dropped 2 bases and J dropped 7; count of bases not matched to a gene: 7. A further study also used this sample, focusing on T cells of mothers and their children.

The sequence was collected from a woman between 40 and 55 years old in good health. Material for sequencing was blood. The chain employs TRBV12-3 or TRBV12-4 and TRBJ1-2, with 7 nucleotides matching TRBD1. CDR3 protein: CASSLWGRGAGYTF. In DNA form, the CDR3 reads TGTGCCAGCAGTTTATGGGGCAGGGGGGCTGGCTACACCTTC.